A single sample gave rise to the 29 T cell receptor beta chains below, sequenced in a study of cytomegalovirus exposure and HLA in healthy donors. A multiplex PCR was run with 60 Vbeta primers and 13 Jbeta primers. Profiled with immunoSEQ multiplex PCR; TCRdb holds only in-frame clones, not every one. The sample carries roughly 70,000 clones, roughly four fifths recorded once. The sequenced material came from PBMCs. These receptors all come from a man aged 70-80 years in good health and CMV-seronegative.

This sequence joins TRBV2 and TRBJ2-2; 7 nucleotides line up with TRBD2. V dropped 4 bases and J dropped 2; count of bases not matched to a gene: 4. The CDR3 is made up of 15 amino acids. Germline CDR1 SNHLY, CDR2 FYNNEI. CDR3 coding DNA: TGTGCCAGCAGTGGGGGGGGACTTAACACCGGGGAGCTGTTTTTT. Protein: CASSGGGLNTGELFF.

This chain joins TRBV6-5 and TRBJ2-7, with a possible D match to TRBD1 (6 bases). Germline V gives CDR1 MNHEY, CDR2 SVGAGI. There are 15 residues in the CDR3. V dropped 1 base and J dropped 5 bases, with 15 bases sitting between them. CDR3 DNA sequence: TGTGCCAGCAGTTACTTTGGACAGCCAAGTCACGAGCAGTACTTC. Translation gives CASSYFGQPSHEQYF.

This clone turned up a few times. The rearrangement uses TRBV7-2 and TRBJ2-6; 7 positions agree with TRBD2. CDR3 length equals 15 residues. With 5 bases clipped from V and 2 bases from J, the junction kept 3 bases outside the gene matches. The germline gives CDR1 SGHTA, CDR2 FQGNSA. Here the CDR3 DNA reads TGTGCCAGCAGCAACCGGGGGGCTGGGGCCAACGTCCTGACTTTC. Its translation is CASSNRGAGANVLTF.

The V call is TRBV5-1, the J call TRBJ2-6; maybe TRBD2 (6 bases). V lost 4 bases and J 4 bases, leaving 15 bases between the germline ends. Looked up from germline, CDR1 is SGHRS and CDR2 is YFSETQ. This CDR3 has 16 residues. The DNA for the CDR3 is TGCGCCAGCAGCCCGCCGAGGGCGGGGGGGGCCAACGTCCTGACTTTC. This encodes CASSPPRAGGANVLTF.

This rearrangement joins TRBV2 to TRBJ1-2; no clear D. CDR1 is SNHLY, CDR2 FYNNEI, per germline. The CDR3 runs 13 residues. Trimming removed 1 base at V and 8 bases at J, with 11 bases between. CDR3 sequence (DNA): TGTGCCAGCAGTGAAGGTCGTAGCTCAGGCTACACCTTC. Translation: CASSEGRSSGYTF.

V gene TRBV19 combines with J gene TRBJ1-2; perhaps TRBD1 as D (6 bases). V was pared by 3 bases and J by 2 bases, with 7 bases between. The CDR3 consists of 13 residues. The germline V gene encodes CDR1 LNHDA and CDR2 SQIVND (reference sequence). The CDR3 DNA is TGTGCCAGTAGTATTACAGGGAACTATGGCTACACCTTC. It translates to CASSITGNYGYTF.

A word on this clone: The same CDR3 can be traced to other DNA sequences in this sample. The chain carries TRBV20-1 and TRBJ2-7, with D maybe TRBD2 (5 bases). The CDR3 length is 11 residues. Germline V lookup: CDR1 DFQATT, CDR2 SNEGSKA (reference sequence). V gave up 6 bases and J gave up 3 bases, with 9 bases separating them. CDR3 sequence reads: CSAPRGYEQYF. CDR3 bases: TGCAGTGCACCACGGGGCTACGAGCAGTACTTC.

This chain connects TRBV27 to TRBJ1-2; 7 nucleotides align to TRBD1. CDR3 length: 15 amino acids. Germline-derived CDR1 and CDR2 are MNHEY and SMNVEV (reference sequence). With 2 bases clipped from V and 2 bases from J, the junction kept 5 bases outside the gene matches. The CDR3 spells CASSLSWTGNYGYTF. The DNA for the CDR3 is TGTGCCAGCAGTTTAAGTTGGACAGGCAACTATGGCTACACCTTC.

The rearrangement links TRBV7-2 to TRBJ2-4, with D unclear. CDR1 and CDR2 (germline): SGHTA, FQGNSA. With 0 bases removed from V and 8 bases from J, the gap between germline ends came to 14 bases. The CDR3 extends over 15 amino acids. The CDR3 DNA reads as TGTGCCAGCAGCTTAGCCCCCGACTTTTCGGACATTCAGTACTTC. It yields the protein CASSLAPDFSDIQYF.

V and J are TRBV7-9 and TRBJ2-3, with 11 bases matching TRBD2. Germline V lookup: CDR1 SEHNR, CDR2 FQNEAQ (reference sequence). This CDR3 is 16 amino acids long. V was clipped by 5 bases and J by 0 bases; unmatched bases: 4. The CDR3 region has the DNA TGTGCCAGCAGCATTCTAGCGGGGGGAAGCACAGATACGCAGTATTTT. It translates to CASSILAGGSTDTQYF.

This clone has only one observation. The chain combines TRBV4-1 with TRBJ1-6, with TRBD1 as a possible D gene (5 bases). CDR3 length equals 15 residues. V lost 0 bases to trimming and J lost 9 bases, with 12 bases between them. Germline lookup yields CDR1 MGHRA and CDR2 YSYEKL. The CDR3 is CASSQDAGFRSPLHF. The CDR3 nucleotides are TGCGCCAGCAGCCAAGATGCAGGGTTTCGTTCACCCCTCCACTTT.

This rearrangement joins TRBV23-1 to TRBJ1-5; 7 bases agree with TRBD1. TRBV23-1 is sorted into the ORF group, with uncertain function. The V and J ends lost 3 bases and 12 bases, in that order; junction bases with no gene match: 8. CDR3 size: 13 residues. CDR3 DNA: TGCGCCAGCAGTCAGGCAGGGGGTTGGTGCCAGCATTTT. This sequence encodes CASSQAGGWCQHF.

V is TRBV15 and J is TRBJ1-4; D is ambiguous. This CDR3 contains 15 residues. Trimming took off 1 base at V and 5 bases at J, with 11 bases between the two ends. The germline V gene encodes CDR1 LNHNV and CDR2 YYDKDF (reference sequence). Here the CDR3 reads CATSRVHKANEKLFF. The CDR3 coding sequence is TGTGCCACCAGCAGAGTTCACAAAGCGAATGAAAAACTGTTTTTT.

V and J are TRBV19 and TRBJ2-3; possibly TRBD2 for D (5 bases). Germline lookup yields CDR1 LNHDA and CDR2 SQIVND (reference sequence). Trimming stripped 5 bases from V and 0 bases from J, with 15 bases between. CDR3 size: 16 residues. The CDR3 coding sequence is TGTGCCAGTAGTGGGATTACTAGGCCAAGCACAGATACGCAGTATTTT. Its protein product is CASSGITRPSTDTQYF. Based on the CDR3 plus reference TRBV19 and TRBJ2-3, the full variable domain is DGGITQSPKYLFRKEGQNVTLSCEQNLNHDAMYWYRQDPGQGLRLIYYSQIVNDFQKGDIAEGYSVSREKKESFPLTVTSAQKNPTAFYLCASSGITRPSTDTQYFGPGTRLTVL.

The CDR3 DNA follows: TGTGCCAGCTCACTGGACAGAGCTAACTATGGCTACACCTTC. As protein: CASSLDRANYGYTF. The chain joins TRBV18 to TRBJ1-2; a weak D match, TRBD1 (6 bases). V lost 4 bases and J lost 0, with 9 bases in between. The germline gives CDR1 KGHSH, CDR2 LQKENI. CDR3 length: 14 residues. Looking up the rest from reference TRBV18 and TRBJ1-2 gives the full variable domain: NAGVMQNPRHLVRRRGQEARLRCSPMKGHSHVYWYRQLPEEGLKFMVYLQKENIIDESGMPKERFSAEFPKEGPSILRIQQVVRGDSAAYFCASSLDRANYGYTFGSGTRLTVV.

This chain links TRBV10-3 with TRBJ1-2, with D perhaps TRBD1 (5 bases). CDR3 size: 14 residues. CDR1 is ENHRY, CDR2 SYGVKD, per germline. Trimming took 0 bases from V and 6 from J, leaving 11 bases between them. The CDR3 DNA is TGTGCCATCAGTGAGTCGCCGGGAGGGGATGGCTACACCTTC. This codes for CAISESPGGDGYTF.

V is TRBV6-5 and J is TRBJ2-5; TRBD2 matches at 8 bases. The J call may be wrong; the DNA end is better matched by TRBJ2-7. Germline V gives CDR1 MNHEY, CDR2 SVGAGI. The CDR3 loop spans 14 amino acids. Here the CDR3 reads CASSPLGTSYEQYF. CDR3 nucleotides: TGTGCCAGCAGTCCCTTGGGGACTAGCTACGAGCAGTACTTC.

This chain joins TRBV2 and TRBJ2-7; 8 nucleotides line up with TRBD1. The germline gives CDR1 SNHLY, CDR2 FYNNEI. The CDR3 covers 14 residues. Unmatched junction bases numbered 5, after V lost 7 bases and J lost 0 bases. CDR3 bases: TGTGCCAGCAACTGGGACAGGAGCTCCTACGAGCAGTACTTC. It encodes CASNWDRSSYEQYF.

The rearrangement uses TRBV5-1 and TRBJ1-6; 7 bases are a match to TRBD1. V trimming: 4 bases; J trimming: 10 bases; junction bases outside the gene matches: 20. CDR1 is SGHRS, CDR2 YFSETQ, per germline. This CDR3 is built from 18 residues. CDR3 region: CASSILPTGVSLQSPLHF. The CDR3, as DNA: TGCGCCAGCAGCATCCTCCCTACAGGGGTGAGCCTACAGTCACCCCTCCACTTT.

The CDR3 coding sequence is TGCGCCAGCAGCCCCGGGACTCAGATTGGGACCACTGAAGCTTTCTTT. Translating it yields CASSPGTQIGTTEAFF. The rearrangement joins TRBV5-1 to TRBJ1-1; the D gene is possibly TRBD1 (5 bases). CDR3 length equals 16 residues. Trimming cost V 4 bases and J 4 bases, with 20 bases left between them. Germline V gene data show CDR1 as SGHRS and CDR2 as YFSETQ.

The chain joins TRBV7-2 to TRBJ2-7; TRBD1 matches 9 bases. With 5 bases clipped from V and 5 bases from J, the junction kept 10 bases outside the gene matches. From germline, CDR1 is SGHTA and CDR2 FQGNSA. CDR3 length: 15 amino acids. CDR3: CASSQQGTGSDEQYF. As DNA, the CDR3 is TGTGCCAGCAGCCAACAAGGGACAGGGAGCGACGAGCAGTACTTC.

The chain combines TRBV6-5 with TRBJ2-1, with a weak D call TRBD1 (6 bases). Trimming removed 2 bases from V and 9 bases from J, with 14 bases in between. The CDR3 extends over 14 amino acids. Germline assignment: CDR1 MNHEY and CDR2 SVGAGI. The CDR3 here is CASSYGTGLGEQFF. The CDR3 region has the DNA TGTGCCAGCAGTTACGGAACAGGGCTAGGTGAGCAGTTCTTC.

The chain recombines TRBV5-1 with TRBJ1-1; 7 bases are a match to TRBD1. J gave up 1 base and V 4 bases, and 4 bases lay outside the gene matches. Germline CDR1 and CDR2: SGHRS and YFSETQ. The CDR3 runs 14 residues. The CDR3 region is CASSRGQTNTEAFF. The DNA of the CDR3 is TGCGCCAGCAGCCGGGGACAGACGAACACTGAAGCTTTCTTT.

This chain connects TRBV9 to TRBJ2-5; 13 positions match TRBD2. The germline V gene encodes CDR1 SGDLS and CDR2 YYNGEE. V shed 0 bases and J 2 bases; nucleotides not matched to a gene: 4. CDR3 size: 17 residues. The CDR3 reads CASSVGTSGGPQETQYF. The CDR3 DNA follows: TGTGCCAGCAGCGTAGGGACTAGCGGGGGCCCACAAGAGACCCAGTACTTC.

J is TRBJ1-1 and V is TRBV5-5; 7 nucleotides line up with TRBD1. The germline CDR1 and CDR2 sequences are SGHKS and YYEKEE (reference sequence). Unmatched junction bases numbered 15, after V lost 0 bases and J lost 7 bases. The CDR3 has 17 residues. CDR3 DNA sequence: TGTGCCAGCAGCTTGGACGCAGGGATCAGGGGGATACGTGAAGCTTTCTTT. It encodes CASSLDAGIRGIREAFF.

The CDR3 is CASSPISRGEETQYF. CDR3 nucleotides: TGTGCCAGCAGCCCAATCAGCCGTGGAGAAGAGACCCAGTACTTC. The V call is TRBV6-6, the J call TRBJ2-5; D ambiguous. Germline V gives CDR1 MNHNY, CDR2 SVGAGI (reference sequence). CDR3 length: 15 amino acids. Trimming took off 6 bases at V and 3 bases at J, with 17 bases between the two ends.

This chain connects TRBV7-6 to TRBJ2-2; no definite D call. The germline V and J ends were trimmed by 4 bases and 3 bases, with 15 bases remaining between them. Germline V lookup: CDR1 SGHVS, CDR2 FNYEAQ. The CDR3 has 16 residues. For the CDR3, the DNA is TGTGCCAGCAGCTCACCTTATGGAGAAGACACCGGGGAGCTGTTTTTT. Its protein product is CASSSPYGEDTGELFF.

This rearrangement joins TRBV7-9 to TRBJ2-7, with D possibly matching TRBD1 (6 bases). CDR3 length: 13 amino acids. Germline assignment: CDR1 SEHNR and CDR2 FQNEAQ (reference sequence). V was pared by 5 bases and J by 2 bases, with 10 bases between. Here the CDR3 reads CASSPRGTYEQYF. In DNA form, the CDR3 reads TGTGCCAGCAGCCCCAGGGGTACCTACGAGCAGTACTTC.

In this sample, this clone turned up a few times. The J gene is TRBJ2-1, the V gene TRBV5-4, with 12 nucleotides matching TRBD2. The germline gives CDR1 SGHNT, CDR2 YYREEE (reference sequence). This CDR3 is 16 amino acids long. Trimming took 4 bases from V and 3 from J; bases not matched to a gene: 5. CDR3 sequence reads: CASSPRLAGDYNEQFF. CDR3 DNA: TGTGCCAGCAGCCCCCGACTAGCGGGAGACTACAATGAGCAGTTCTTC.